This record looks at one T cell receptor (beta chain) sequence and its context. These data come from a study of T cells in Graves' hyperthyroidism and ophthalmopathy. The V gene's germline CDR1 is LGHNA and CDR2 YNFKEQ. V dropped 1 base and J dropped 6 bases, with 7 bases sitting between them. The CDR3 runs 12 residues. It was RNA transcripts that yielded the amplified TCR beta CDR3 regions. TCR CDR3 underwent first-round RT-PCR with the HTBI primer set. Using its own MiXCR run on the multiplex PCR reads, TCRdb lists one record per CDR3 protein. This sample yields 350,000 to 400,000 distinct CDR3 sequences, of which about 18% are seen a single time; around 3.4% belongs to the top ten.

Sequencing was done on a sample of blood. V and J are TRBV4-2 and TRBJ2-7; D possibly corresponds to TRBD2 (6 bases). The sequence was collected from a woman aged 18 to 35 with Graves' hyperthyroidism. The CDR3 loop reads CASSQAGAEQYF. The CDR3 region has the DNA TGTGCCAGCAGCCAAGCGGGAGCCGAGCAGTACTTC.